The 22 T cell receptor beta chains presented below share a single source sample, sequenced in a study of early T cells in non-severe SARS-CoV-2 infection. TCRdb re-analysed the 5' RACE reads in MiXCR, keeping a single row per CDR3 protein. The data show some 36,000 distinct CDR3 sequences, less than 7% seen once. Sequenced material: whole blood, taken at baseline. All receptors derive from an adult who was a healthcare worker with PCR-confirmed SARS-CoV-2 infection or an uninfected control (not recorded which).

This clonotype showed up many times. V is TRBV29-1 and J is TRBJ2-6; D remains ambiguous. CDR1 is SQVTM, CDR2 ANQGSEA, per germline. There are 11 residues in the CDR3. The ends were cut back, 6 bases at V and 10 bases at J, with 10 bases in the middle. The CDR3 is CSVPDQNVLTF. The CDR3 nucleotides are TGCAGCGTGCCCGACCAAAACGTCCTGACTTTC.

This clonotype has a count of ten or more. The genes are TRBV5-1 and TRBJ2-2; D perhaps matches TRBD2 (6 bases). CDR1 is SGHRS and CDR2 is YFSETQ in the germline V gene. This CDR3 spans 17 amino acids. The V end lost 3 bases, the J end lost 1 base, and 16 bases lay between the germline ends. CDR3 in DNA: TGCGCCAGCAGCTCCAGCGTCGGAGGGAGGAACACCGGGGAGCTGTTTTTT. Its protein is CASSSSVGGRNTGELFF.

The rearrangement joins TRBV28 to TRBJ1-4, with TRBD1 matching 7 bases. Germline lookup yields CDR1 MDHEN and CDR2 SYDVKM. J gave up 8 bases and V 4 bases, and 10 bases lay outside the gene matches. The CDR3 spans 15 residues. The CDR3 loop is CASSSWARRGEKLFF. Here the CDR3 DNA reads TGTGCCAGCAGTTCATGGGCCCGCAGGGGGGAAAAACTGTTTTTT.

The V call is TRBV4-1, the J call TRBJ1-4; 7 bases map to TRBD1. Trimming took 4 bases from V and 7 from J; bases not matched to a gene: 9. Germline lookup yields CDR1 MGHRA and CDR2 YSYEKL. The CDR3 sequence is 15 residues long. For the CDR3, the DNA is TGCGCCAGCAGCCGGGTAGGGGGCGGGAGTGAAAAACTGTTTTTT. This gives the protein CASSRVGGGSEKLFF.

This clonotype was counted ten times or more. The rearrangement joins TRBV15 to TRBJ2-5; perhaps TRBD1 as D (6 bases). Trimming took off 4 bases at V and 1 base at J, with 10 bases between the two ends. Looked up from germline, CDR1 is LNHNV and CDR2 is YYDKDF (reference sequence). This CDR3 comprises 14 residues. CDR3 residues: CATSKQGSQETQYF. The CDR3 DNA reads TGTGCCACCAGCAAACAGGGCTCCCAAGAGACCCAGTACTTC.

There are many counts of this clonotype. The CDR3, as DNA: TGTGCCAGCAGTTTACTCGGCAGGGACAACACCGGGGAGCTGTTTTTT. It translates to CASSLLGRDNTGELFF. The V call is TRBV28, the J call TRBJ2-2, with D possibly being TRBD1 or TRBD2 (5 bases each). There are 16 residues in the CDR3. V was shortened by 2 bases and J by 2 bases, with 12 bases between the two germline ends. Germline V gene data show CDR1 as MDHEN and CDR2 as SYDVKM.

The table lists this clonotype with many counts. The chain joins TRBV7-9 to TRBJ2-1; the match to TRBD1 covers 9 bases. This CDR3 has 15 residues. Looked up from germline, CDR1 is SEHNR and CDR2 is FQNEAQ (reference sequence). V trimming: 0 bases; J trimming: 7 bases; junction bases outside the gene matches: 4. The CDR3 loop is CASSLAGTGWNEQFF. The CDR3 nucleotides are TGTGCCAGCAGCTTAGCCGGGACAGGGTGGAATGAGCAGTTCTTC.

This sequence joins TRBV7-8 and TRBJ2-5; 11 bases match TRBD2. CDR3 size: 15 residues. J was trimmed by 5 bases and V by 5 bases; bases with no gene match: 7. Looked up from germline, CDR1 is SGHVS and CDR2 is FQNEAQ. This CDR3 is CASSILAGAPETQYF. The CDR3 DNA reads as TGTGCCAGCAGCATACTAGCGGGAGCCCCTGAGACCCAGTACTTC.

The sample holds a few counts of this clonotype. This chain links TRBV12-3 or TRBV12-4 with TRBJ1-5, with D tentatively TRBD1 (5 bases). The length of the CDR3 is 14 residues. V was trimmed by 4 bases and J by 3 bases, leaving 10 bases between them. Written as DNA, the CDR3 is TGTGCCAGCAGTTATTCAGGGAACAATCAGCCCCAGCATTTT. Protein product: CASSYSGNNQPQHF.

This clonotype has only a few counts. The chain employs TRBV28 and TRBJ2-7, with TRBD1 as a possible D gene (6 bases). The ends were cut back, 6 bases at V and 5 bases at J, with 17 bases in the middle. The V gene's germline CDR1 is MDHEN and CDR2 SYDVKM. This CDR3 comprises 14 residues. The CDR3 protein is CASSAPDRRDEQYF. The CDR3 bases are TGTGCCAGCAGCGCCCCGGACAGAAGAGACGAGCAGTACTTC.

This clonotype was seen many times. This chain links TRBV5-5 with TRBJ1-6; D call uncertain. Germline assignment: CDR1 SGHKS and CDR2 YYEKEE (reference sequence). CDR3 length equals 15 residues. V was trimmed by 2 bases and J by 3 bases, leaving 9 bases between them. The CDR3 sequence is CASSLIPHYNSPLHF. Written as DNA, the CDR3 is TGTGCCAGCAGCTTAATCCCTCACTATAATTCACCCCTCCACTTT. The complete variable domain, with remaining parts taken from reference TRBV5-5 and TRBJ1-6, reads DAGVTQSPTHLIKTRGQQVTLRCSPISGHKSVSWYQQVLGQGPQFIFQYYEKEERGRGNFPDRFSARQFPNYSSELNVNALLLGDSALYLCASSLIPHYNSPLHFGNGTRLTVT.

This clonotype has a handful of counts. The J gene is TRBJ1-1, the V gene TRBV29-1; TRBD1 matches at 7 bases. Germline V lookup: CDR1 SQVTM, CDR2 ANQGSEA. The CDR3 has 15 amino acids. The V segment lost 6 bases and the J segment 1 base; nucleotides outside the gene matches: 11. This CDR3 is CSVPGTDIPNTEAFF. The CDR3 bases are TGCAGCGTGCCCGGGACAGACATTCCGAACACTGAAGCTTTCTTT.

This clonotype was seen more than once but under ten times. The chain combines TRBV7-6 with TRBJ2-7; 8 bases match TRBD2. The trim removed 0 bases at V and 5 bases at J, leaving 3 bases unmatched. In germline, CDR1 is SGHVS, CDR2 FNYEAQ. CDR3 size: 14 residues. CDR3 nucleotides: TGTGCCAGCAGCTTAGCGGGACTAGAGAACGAGCAGTACTTC. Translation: CASSLAGLENEQYF.

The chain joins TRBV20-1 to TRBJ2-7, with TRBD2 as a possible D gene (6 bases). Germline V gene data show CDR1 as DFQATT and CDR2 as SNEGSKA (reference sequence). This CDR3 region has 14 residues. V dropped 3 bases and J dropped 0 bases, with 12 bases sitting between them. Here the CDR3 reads CSASGEVFSYEQYF. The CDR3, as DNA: TGCAGTGCTAGTGGGGAGGTGTTCTCCTACGAGCAGTACTTC.

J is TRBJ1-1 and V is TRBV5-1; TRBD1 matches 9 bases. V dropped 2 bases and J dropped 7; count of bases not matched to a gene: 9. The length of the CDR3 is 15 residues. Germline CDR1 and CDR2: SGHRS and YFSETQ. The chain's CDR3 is CASSLQGASMGEAFF. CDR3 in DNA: TGCGCCAGCAGCTTACAGGGGGCGAGTATGGGTGAAGCTTTCTTT.

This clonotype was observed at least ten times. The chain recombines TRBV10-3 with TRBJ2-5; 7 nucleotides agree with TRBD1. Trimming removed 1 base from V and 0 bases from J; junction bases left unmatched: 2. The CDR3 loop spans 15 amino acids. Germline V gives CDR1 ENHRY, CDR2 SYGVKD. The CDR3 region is CAISELDRDQETQYF. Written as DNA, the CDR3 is TGTGCCATCAGTGAGTTAGACAGGGACCAAGAGACCCAGTACTTC.

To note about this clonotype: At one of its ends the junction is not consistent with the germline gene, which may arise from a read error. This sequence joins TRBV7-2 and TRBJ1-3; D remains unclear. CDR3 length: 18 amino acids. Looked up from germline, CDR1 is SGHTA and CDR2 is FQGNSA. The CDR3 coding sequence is TGTGCCAGCAGCTTAGCGAATAACCCAGGCTGGTCTGAAAACACCATATATTTT. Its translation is CASSLANNPGWSENTIYF.

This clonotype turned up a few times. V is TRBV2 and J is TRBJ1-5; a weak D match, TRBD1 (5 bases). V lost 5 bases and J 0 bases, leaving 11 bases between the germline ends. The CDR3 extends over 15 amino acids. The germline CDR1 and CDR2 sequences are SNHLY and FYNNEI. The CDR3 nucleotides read TGTGCCAGCAGTCCGGACATGAGTAGCAATCAGCCCCAGCATTTT. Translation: CASSPDMSSNQPQHF. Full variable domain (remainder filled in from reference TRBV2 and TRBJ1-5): EPEVTQTPSHQVTQMGQEVILRCVPISNHLYFYWYRQILGQKVEFLVSFYNNEISEKSEIFDDQFSVERPDGSNFTLKIRSTKLEDSAMYFCASSPDMSSNQPQHFGDGTRLSIL.

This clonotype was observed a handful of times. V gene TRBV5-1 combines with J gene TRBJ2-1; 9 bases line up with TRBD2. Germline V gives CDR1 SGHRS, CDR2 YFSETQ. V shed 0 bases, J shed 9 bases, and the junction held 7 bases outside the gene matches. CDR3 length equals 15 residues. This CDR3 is CASSLDIAGDVEQFF. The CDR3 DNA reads TGCGCCAGCAGCTTGGACATAGCGGGAGACGTTGAGCAGTTCTTC.

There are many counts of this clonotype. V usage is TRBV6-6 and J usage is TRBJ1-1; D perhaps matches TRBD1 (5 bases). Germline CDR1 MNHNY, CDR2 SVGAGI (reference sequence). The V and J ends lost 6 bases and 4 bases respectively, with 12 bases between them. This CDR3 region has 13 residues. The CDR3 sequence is CASSPGGGTEAFF. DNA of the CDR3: TGTGCCAGCAGCCCGGGGGGGGGCACTGAAGCTTTCTTT.

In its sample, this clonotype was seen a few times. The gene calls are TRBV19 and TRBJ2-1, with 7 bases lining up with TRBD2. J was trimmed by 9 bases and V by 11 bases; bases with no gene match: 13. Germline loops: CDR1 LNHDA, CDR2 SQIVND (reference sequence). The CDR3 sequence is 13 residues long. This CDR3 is CAAGASGWGEQFF. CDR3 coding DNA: TGTGCCGCCGGGGCTAGCGGATGGGGTGAGCAGTTCTTC.

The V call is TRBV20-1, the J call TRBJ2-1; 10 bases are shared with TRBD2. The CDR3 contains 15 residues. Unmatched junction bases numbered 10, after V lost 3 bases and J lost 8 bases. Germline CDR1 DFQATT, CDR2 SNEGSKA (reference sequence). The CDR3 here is CSASGLAGVSHEQFF. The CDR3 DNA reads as TGCAGTGCTAGCGGGCTAGCGGGAGTTTCCCATGAGCAGTTCTTC.